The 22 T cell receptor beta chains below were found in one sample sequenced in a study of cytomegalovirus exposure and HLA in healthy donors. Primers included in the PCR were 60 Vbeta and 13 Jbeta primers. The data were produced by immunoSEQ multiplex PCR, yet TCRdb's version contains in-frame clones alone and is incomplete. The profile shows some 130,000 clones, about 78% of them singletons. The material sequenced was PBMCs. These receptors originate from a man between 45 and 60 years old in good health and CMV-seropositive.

In DNA, the CDR3 is TGTGCCGGACTGACAGGCCGTGACGCACCCCTCCACTTT. This sequence encodes CAGLTGRDAPLHF. The chain couples TRBV6-1 to TRBJ1-6; the D gene is possibly TRBD1 (6 bases). The CDR3 runs to 13 residues. CDR1 is MNHNS, CDR2 SASEGT, per germline. V lost 11 bases and J 11 bases, leaving 19 bases between the germline ends.

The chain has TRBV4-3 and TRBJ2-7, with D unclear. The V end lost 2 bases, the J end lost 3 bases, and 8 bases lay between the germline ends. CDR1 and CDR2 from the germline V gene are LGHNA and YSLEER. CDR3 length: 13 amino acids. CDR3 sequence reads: CASSQRLDYEQYF. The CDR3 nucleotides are TGCGCCAGCAGCCAACGATTAGACTACGAGCAGTACTTC.

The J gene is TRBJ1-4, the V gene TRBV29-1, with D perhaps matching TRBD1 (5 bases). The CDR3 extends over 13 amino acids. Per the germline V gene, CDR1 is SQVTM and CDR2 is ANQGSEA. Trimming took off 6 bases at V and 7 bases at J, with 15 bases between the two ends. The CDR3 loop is CSVRDWDGEKLFF. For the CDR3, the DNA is TGCAGCGTCCGGGACTGGGACGGTGAAAAACTGTTTTTT. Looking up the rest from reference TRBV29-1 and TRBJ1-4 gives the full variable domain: SAVISQKPSRDICQRGTSLTIQCQVDSQVTMMFWYRQQPGQSLTLIATANQGSEATYESGFVIDKFPISRPNLTFSTLTVSNMSPEDSSIYLCSVRDWDGEKLFFGSGTQLSVL.

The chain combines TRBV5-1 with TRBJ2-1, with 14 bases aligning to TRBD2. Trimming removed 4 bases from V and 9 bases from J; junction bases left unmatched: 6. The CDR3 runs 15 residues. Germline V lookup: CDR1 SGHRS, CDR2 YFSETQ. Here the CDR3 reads CASSPTSGGAGEQFF. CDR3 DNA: TGCGCCAGCAGCCCGACTAGCGGGGGGGCCGGTGAGCAGTTCTTC. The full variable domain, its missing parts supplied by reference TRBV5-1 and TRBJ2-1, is KAGVTQTPRYLIKTRGQQVTLSCSPISGHRSVSWYQQTPGQGLQFLFEYFSETQRNKGNFPGRFSGRQFSNSRSEMNVSTLELGDSALYLCASSPTSGGAGEQFFGPGTRLTVL.

CDR3 protein: CASSQRLFRDSETDTQYF. CDR3 DNA: TGCGCCAGCAGCCAAAGACTCTTCCGGGACAGCGAAACAGATACGCAGTATTTT. The V and J genes are TRBV4-1 and TRBJ2-3; TRBD1 matches at 7 bases. The germline gives CDR1 MGHRA, CDR2 YSYEKL. This CDR3 has 18 amino acids. V gave up 2 bases and J gave up 3 bases; unmatched junction bases: 14.

The CDR3 loop reads CASSYNRGPNTEAFF. CDR3 nucleotide sequence: TGTGCCAGCAGTTATAACAGGGGCCCGAACACTGAAGCTTTCTTT. The rearrangement joins TRBV6-5 to TRBJ1-1; 7 positions agree with TRBD1. Germline-derived CDR1 and CDR2 are MNHEY and SVGAGI. The length of the CDR3 is 15 residues. V was clipped by 3 bases and J by 1 base; unmatched bases: 5.

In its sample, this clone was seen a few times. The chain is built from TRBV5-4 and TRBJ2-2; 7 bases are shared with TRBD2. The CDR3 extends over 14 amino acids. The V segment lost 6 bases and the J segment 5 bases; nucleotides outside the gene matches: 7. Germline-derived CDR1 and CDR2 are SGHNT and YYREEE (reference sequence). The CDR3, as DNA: TGTGCCAGCAATAGGGGAGGGGAGACCGGGGAGCTGTTTTTT. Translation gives CASNRGGETGELFF.

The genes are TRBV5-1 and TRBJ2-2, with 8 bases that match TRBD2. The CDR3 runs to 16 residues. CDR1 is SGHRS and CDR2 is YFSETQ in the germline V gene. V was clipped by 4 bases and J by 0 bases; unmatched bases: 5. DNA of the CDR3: TGCGCCAGCAGCATTCTGGGACTAGCGAACACCGGGGAGCTGTTTTTT. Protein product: CASSILGLANTGELFF.

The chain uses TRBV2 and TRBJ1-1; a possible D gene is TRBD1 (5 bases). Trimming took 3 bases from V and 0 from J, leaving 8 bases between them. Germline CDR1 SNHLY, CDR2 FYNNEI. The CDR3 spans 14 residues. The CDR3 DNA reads TGTGCCAGCAGTGATAGGGGATTGAACACTGAAGCTTTCTTT. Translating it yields CASSDRGLNTEAFF.

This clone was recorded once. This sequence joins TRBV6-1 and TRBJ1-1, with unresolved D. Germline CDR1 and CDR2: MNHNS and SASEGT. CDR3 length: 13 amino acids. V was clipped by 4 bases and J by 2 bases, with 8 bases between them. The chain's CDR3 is CASSVDPNTEAFF. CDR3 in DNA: TGTGCCAGCAGTGTAGATCCTAACACTGAAGCTTTCTTT.

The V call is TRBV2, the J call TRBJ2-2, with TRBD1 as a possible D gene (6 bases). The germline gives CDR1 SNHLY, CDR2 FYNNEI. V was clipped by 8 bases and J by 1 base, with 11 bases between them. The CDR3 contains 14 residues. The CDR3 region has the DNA TGTGCCAGCGGCTTGGACAGGAACACCGGGGAGCTGTTTTTT. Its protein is CASGLDRNTGELFF. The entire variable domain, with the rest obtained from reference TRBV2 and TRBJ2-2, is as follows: EPEVTQTPSHQVTQMGQEVILRCVPISNHLYFYWYRQILGQKVEFLVSFYNNEISEKSEIFDDQFSVERPDGSNFTLKIRSTKLEDSAMYFCASGLDRNTGELFFGEGSRLTVL.

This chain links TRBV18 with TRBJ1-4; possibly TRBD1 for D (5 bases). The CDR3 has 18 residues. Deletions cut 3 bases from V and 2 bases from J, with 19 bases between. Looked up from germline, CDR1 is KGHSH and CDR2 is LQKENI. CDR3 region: CASSPDPPLTDTNEKLFF. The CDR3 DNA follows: TGTGCCAGCTCACCCGATCCCCCTTTGACAGACACTAATGAAAAACTGTTTTTT.

The CDR3 is CASSIGPSGSPPGQYF. CDR3 bases: TGTGCCAGTAGTATTGGTCCTAGCGGGAGCCCCCCTGGGCAGTACTTC. V and J are TRBV19 and TRBJ2-7, with 10 nucleotides matching TRBD2. Germline CDR1 and CDR2: LNHDA and SQIVND (reference sequence). CDR3 length: 16 residues. The ends lost 3 bases at V and 9 bases at J; junction bases unmatched: 14.

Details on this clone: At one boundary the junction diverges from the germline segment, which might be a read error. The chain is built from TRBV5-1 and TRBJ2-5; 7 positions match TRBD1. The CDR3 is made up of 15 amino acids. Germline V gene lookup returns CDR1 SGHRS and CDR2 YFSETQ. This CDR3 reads CTSSSGRGRGETQYF. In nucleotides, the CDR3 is TGCACCAGCAGTTCGGGTAGGGGGCGCGGGGAGACCCAGTACTTC.

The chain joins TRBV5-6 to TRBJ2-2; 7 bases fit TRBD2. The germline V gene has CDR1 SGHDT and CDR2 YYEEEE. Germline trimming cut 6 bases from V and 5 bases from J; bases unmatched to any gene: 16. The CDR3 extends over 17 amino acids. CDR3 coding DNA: TGTGCCAGCATGGCTAGCCCGGGGGGTAGAATTACCGGGGAGCTGTTTTTT. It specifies CASMASPGGRITGELFF.

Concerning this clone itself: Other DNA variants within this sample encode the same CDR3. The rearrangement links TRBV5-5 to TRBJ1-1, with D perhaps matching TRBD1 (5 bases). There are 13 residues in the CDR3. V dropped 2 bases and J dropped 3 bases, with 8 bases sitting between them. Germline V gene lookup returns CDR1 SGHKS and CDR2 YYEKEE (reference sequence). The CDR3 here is CASSFTRDTEAFF. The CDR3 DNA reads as TGTGCCAGCAGCTTTACCAGGGACACTGAAGCTTTCTTT.

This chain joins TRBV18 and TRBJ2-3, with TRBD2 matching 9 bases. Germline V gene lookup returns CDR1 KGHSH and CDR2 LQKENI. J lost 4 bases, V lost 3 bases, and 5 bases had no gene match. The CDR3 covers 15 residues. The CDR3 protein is CASSPSAGGADTQYF. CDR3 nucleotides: TGTGCCAGCTCACCCTCGGCGGGGGGGGCAGATACGCAGTATTTT.

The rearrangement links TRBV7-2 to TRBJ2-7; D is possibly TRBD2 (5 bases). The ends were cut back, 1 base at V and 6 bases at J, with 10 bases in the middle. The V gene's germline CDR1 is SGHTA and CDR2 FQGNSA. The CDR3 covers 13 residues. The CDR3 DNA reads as TGTGCCAGCAGCTTAGTACCGGGGTCCGAGCAGTACTTC. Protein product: CASSLVPGSEQYF. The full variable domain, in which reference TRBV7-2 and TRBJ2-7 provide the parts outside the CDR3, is GAGVSQSPSNKVTEKGKDVELRCDPISGHTALYWYRQSLGQGLEFLIYFQGNSAPDKSGLPSDRFSAERTGGSVSTLTIQRTQQEDSAVYLCASSLVPGSEQYFGPGTRLTVT.

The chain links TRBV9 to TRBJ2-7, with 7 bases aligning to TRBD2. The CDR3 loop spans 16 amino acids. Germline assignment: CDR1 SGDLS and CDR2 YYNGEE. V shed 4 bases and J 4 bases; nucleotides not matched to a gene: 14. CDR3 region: CASSREPSGKMYEQYF. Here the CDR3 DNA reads TGTGCCAGCAGCCGCGAACCGAGCGGGAAGATGTACGAGCAGTACTTC.

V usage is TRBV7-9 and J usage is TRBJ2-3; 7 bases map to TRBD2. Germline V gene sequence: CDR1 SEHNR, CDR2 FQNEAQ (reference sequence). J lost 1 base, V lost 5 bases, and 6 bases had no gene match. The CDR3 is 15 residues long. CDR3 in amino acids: CASSGLAARTDTQYF. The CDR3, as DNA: TGTGCCAGCAGCGGGCTAGCGGCCCGCACAGATACGCAGTATTTT.

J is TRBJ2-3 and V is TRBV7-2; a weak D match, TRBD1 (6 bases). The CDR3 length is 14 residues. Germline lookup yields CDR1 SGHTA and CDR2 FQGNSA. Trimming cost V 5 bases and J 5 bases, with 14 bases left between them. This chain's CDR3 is CASSVDRSGDTQYF. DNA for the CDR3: TGTGCCAGCAGCGTCGACAGGTCCGGAGATACGCAGTATTTT.

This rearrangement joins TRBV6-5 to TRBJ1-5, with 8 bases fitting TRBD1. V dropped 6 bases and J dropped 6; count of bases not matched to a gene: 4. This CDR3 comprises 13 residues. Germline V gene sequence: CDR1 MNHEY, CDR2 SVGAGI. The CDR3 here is CASSRTGFQPQHF. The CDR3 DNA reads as TGTGCCAGCAGCCGGACAGGGTTTCAGCCCCAGCATTTT.